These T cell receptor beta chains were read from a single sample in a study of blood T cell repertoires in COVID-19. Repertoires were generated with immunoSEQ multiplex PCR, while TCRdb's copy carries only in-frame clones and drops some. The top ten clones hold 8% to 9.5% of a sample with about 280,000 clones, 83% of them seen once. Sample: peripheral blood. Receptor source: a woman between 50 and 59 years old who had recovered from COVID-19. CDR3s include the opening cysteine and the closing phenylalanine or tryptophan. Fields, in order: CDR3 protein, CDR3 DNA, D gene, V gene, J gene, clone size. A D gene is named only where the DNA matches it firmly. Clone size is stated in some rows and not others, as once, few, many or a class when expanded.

CDR3: CASSLGGLSAGELFF
DNA: TGCGCCAGCAGCTTGGGAGGGCTTTCGGCCGGGGAGCTGTTTTTT
D: .
V: TRBV5-1
J: TRBJ2-2
size: .

CDR3: CASSVFQGNYGYTF
DNA: TGTGCCAGCAGTGTGTTCCAGGGTAACTATGGCTACACCTTC
D: .
V: TRBV28
J: TRBJ1-2
size: .

CDR3: CASSQGLRSTDTQYF
DNA: TGTGCCAGCAGCCAAGGGCTCAGGTCCACAGATACGCAGTATTTT
D: .
V: TRBV3-1/TRBV3-2
J: TRBJ2-3
size: .

CDR3: CASSFSGLQSYEQYF
DNA: TGTGCCAGCAGCTTTTCAGGGCTGCAGTCCTACGAGCAGTACTTC
D: .
V: TRBV7-8
J: TRBJ2-7
size: .

CDR3: CASTAPGGSNYGYTF
DNA: TGTGCCAGCACTGCCCCCGGGGGATCTAACTATGGCTACACCTTC
D: .
V: TRBV28
J: TRBJ1-2
size: .

CDR3: CASSQIGTDTQYF
DNA: TGCGCCAGCAGCCAAATAGGCACAGATACGCAGTATTTT
D: .
V: TRBV4-3
J: TRBJ2-3
size: .

CDR3: CASSFGVSYEDTEAFF
DNA: TGCGCCAGCAGCTTTGGAGTTTCCTACGAGGACACTGAAGCTTTCTTT
D: .
V: TRBV5-1
J: TRBJ1-1
size: .

CDR3: CASSILGNTGELFF
DNA: TGTGCCAGCAGTATACTAGGGAACACCGGGGAGCTGTTTTTT
D: .
V: TRBV28
J: TRBJ2-2
size: .

CDR3: CACLKDSYYGYTF
DNA: TGTGCCTGCCTAAAAGACAGCTACTATGGCTACACCTTC
D: .
V: TRBV30
J: TRBJ1-2
size: .

CDR3: CASSRREGQGGEQFF
DNA: TGTGCCAGCAGCAGACGGGAGGGACAGGGGGGTGAGCAGTTCTTC
D: TRBD1
V: TRBV11-2
J: TRBJ2-1
size: .

CDR3: CASSHTWPGTEAFF
DNA: TGTGCCAGCAGCCACACCTGGCCGGGCACTGAAGCTTTCTTT
D: .
V: TRBV7-2
J: TRBJ1-1
size: .

CDR3: CASTPSGNSYEQYF
DNA: TGTGCCAGCACCCCTAGCGGGAACTCCTACGAGCAGTACTTC
D: TRBD2
V: TRBV28
J: TRBJ2-7
size: .

CDR3: CATLDGSSYEQYF
DNA: TGTGCCACCCTAGACGGCAGCTCCTACGAGCAGTACTTC
D: .
V: TRBV6-5
J: TRBJ2-7
size: .

CDR3: CASSLGGGQVGETQYF
DNA: TGTGCCAGCAGCTTAGGGGGGGGGCAGGTTGGCGAGACCCAGTACTTC
D: .
V: TRBV7-8
J: TRBJ2-5
size: .

CDR3: CASSSPSGGAGANVLTF
DNA: TGTGCCAGCAGTTCACCTTCGGGGGGCGCTGGGGCCAACGTCCTGACTTTC
D: .
V: TRBV28
J: TRBJ2-6
size: .

CDR3: CASSPQGSDYEKLFF
DNA: TGCGCCAGCAGCCCACAGGGTTCCGACTATGAAAAACTGTTTTTT
D: .
V: TRBV5-1
J: TRBJ1-4
size: .

CDR3: CASSLAALAPADTQYF
DNA: TGCGCCAGCAGCTTGGCCGCACTAGCGCCAGCAGATACGCAGTATTTT
D: TRBD2
V: TRBV5-1
J: TRBJ2-3
size: .

CDR3: CSVARGQETQYF
DNA: TGCAGCGTAGCTAGGGGGCAGGAGACCCAGTACTTC
D: TRBD1
V: TRBV29-1
J: TRBJ2-5
size: .

CDR3: CASSVTGGASYEQYF
DNA: TGTGCCAGCAGTGTAACAGGGGGCGCTTCCTACGAGCAGTACTTC
D: TRBD1
V: TRBV6-2/TRBV6-3
J: TRBJ2-7
size: .

CDR3: CASRRDRSSYNSPLHF
DNA: TGTGCCAGCAGGCGCGACAGGAGCTCCTATAATTCACCCCTCCACTTT
D: .
V: TRBV7-2
J: TRBJ1-6
size: .

CDR3: CASSSSGRNEQYF
DNA: TGCGCCAGTAGCTCTAGCGGGAGGAACGAGCAGTACTTC
D: TRBD2
V: TRBV5-1
J: TRBJ2-7
size: .

CDR3: CASSVGGGSTYNEQFF
DNA: TGTGCCAGCAGCGTAGGGGGCGGGAGTACGTACAATGAGCAGTTCTTC
D: TRBD2
V: TRBV9
J: TRBJ2-1
size: .

CDR3: CASSPISGNEQFF
DNA: TGTGCCAGCTCACCCATTTCGGGTAATGAGCAGTTCTTC
D: .
V: TRBV18
J: TRBJ2-1
size: .

CDR3: CASSLAIAGVTDTQYF
DNA: TGTGCCAGCAGTTTAGCAATAGCGGGGGTCACAGATACGCAGTATTTT
D: TRBD2
V: TRBV28
J: TRBJ2-3
size: .

CDR3: CASSTQTFGTGGFDEQFF
DNA: TGTGCCAGCAGTACCCAAACCTTCGGGACAGGGGGGTTCGATGAGCAGTTCTTC
D: TRBD1
V: TRBV28
J: TRBJ2-1
size: .

CDR3: CASSLETGGNTEAFF
DNA: TGCGCCAGCAGCTTGGAAACAGGGGGCAACACTGAAGCTTTCTTT
D: TRBD1
V: TRBV5-1
J: TRBJ1-1
size: .

CDR3: CASTHRGQSNQPQHF
DNA: TGTGCCAGCACCCACAGGGGACAGAGCAATCAGCCCCAGCATTTT
D: TRBD1
V: TRBV28
J: TRBJ1-5
size: .

CDR3: CASSSAPGQGDYGYTF
DNA: TGTGCCAGCAGTTCCGCTCCGGGACAGGGCGACTATGGCTACACCTTC
D: TRBD1
V: TRBV28
J: TRBJ1-2
size: once

CDR3: CASSAPGSAGANVLTF
DNA: TGTGCCAGCAGCGCCCCGGGATCAGCTGGGGCCAACGTCCTGACTTTC
D: .
V: TRBV11-1
J: TRBJ2-6
size: .

CDR3: CASSYSSRREADTQYF
DNA: TGTGCCAGCAGTTACTCGAGTCGAAGAGAGGCAGATACGCAGTATTTT
D: .
V: TRBV6-5
J: TRBJ2-3
size: .

CDR3: CASRGGNSGNTIYF
DNA: TGCGCCAGCAGGGGCGGGAACTCTGGAAACACCATATATTTT
D: .
V: TRBV5-1
J: TRBJ1-3
size: .

CDR3: CASSMRERDGEQFF
DNA: TGTGCCAGCTCAATGCGGGAGCGAGACGGTGAGCAGTTCTTC
D: TRBD2
V: TRBV18
J: TRBJ2-1
size: .

CDR3: CASSLRSGNNQPQHF
DNA: TGTGCCAGCAGCCTGAGGTCAGGGAATAATCAGCCCCAGCATTTT
D: .
V: TRBV28
J: TRBJ1-5
size: .

CDR3: CASRPGTSGFLSSYEQYF
DNA: TGTGCCAGCAGACCCGGGACTAGCGGGTTCCTTAGCTCCTACGAGCAGTACTTC
D: TRBD2
V: TRBV28
J: TRBJ2-7
size: .

CDR3: CASSRARQGVGQETQYF
DNA: TGTGCCAGCAGCCGTGCCCGACAGGGGGTTGGCCAAGAGACCCAGTACTTC
D: TRBD1
V: TRBV7-2
J: TRBJ2-5
size: once

CDR3: CASSFTASGRARYNEQFF
DNA: TGTGCCAGCAGTTTTACGGCTAGCGGGAGGGCTCGATACAATGAGCAGTTCTTC
D: TRBD2
V: TRBV28
J: TRBJ2-1
size: .

CDR3: CASSVIGGQGRSQYF
DNA: TGTGCCAGCAGCGTTATCGGGGGACAGGGCCGTTCGCAGTATTTT
D: TRBD1
V: TRBV6-5
J: TRBJ2-3
size: once

CDR3: CASSLVGGETQYF
DNA: TGTGCCAGCAGCTTAGTCGGAGGTGAGACCCAGTACTTC
D: .
V: TRBV7-2
J: TRBJ2-5
size: few

CDR3: CASSLDRIYGYTF
DNA: TGTGCCAGCAGTTTAGACAGGATTTATGGCTACACCTTC
D: .
V: TRBV28
J: TRBJ1-2
size: .

CDR3: CASSLMPTRGYTF
DNA: TGTGCCAGCAGTTTAATGCCTACGAGGGGCTACACCTTC
D: .
V: TRBV28
J: TRBJ1-2
size: .

CDR3: CASSPPPGNGNTIYF
DNA: TGTGCCAGCAGCCCCCCACCAGGGAACGGAAACACCATATATTTT
D: .
V: TRBV6-6
J: TRBJ1-3
size: .

CDR3: CASSLPGGPGEQYF
DNA: TGTGCCAGCAGTTTGCCGGGAGGGCCGGGGGAGCAGTACTTC
D: TRBD2
V: TRBV28
J: TRBJ2-7
size: .

CDR3: CASSLLPGQGGGYTF
DNA: TGTGCCAGCAGTCTCTTACCCGGACAGGGGGGCGGCTACACCTTC
D: TRBD1
V: TRBV27
J: TRBJ1-2
size: .

CDR3: CASSQVGSGGNYGYTF
DNA: TGCGCCAGCAGCCAAGTGGGATCAGGAGGTAACTATGGCTACACCTTC
D: .
V: TRBV4-1
J: TRBJ1-2
size: .

CDR3: CASSDSPGPDTQYF
DNA: TGTGCCAGCAGTGACTCTCCAGGGCCAGATACGCAGTATTTT
D: .
V: TRBV6-4
J: TRBJ2-3
size: medium-sized

CDR3: CATSREHPGVSNQPQHF
DNA: TGTGCCACCAGCAGAGAACACCCAGGGGTTAGCAATCAGCCCCAGCATTTT
D: .
V: TRBV15
J: TRBJ1-5
size: .

CDR3: CASSQDIRGGARNYGYTF
DNA: TGTGCCAGCAGCCAAGATATTAGGGGAGGAGCGCGCAACTATGGCTACACCTTC
D: .
V: TRBV4-2
J: TRBJ1-2
size: .

CDR3: CASSPRDRLGANSPLHF
DNA: TGTGCCAGCAGCCCCAGGGACCGCCTGGGGGCAAATTCACCCCTCCACTTT
D: .
V: TRBV7-9
J: TRBJ1-6
size: .

CDR3: CASSVDGQGGQETQYF
DNA: TGTGCCAGCAGCGTAGACGGACAGGGGGGTCAAGAGACCCAGTACTTC
D: TRBD1
V: TRBV9
J: TRBJ2-5
size: .